This T cell receptor beta chain was observed in a study of blood T cell repertoires in COVID-19. The CDR3 runs 16 residues. V gave up 5 bases and J gave up 3 bases; unmatched junction bases: 9. CDR1 is MNHEY, CDR2 SVGEGT, per germline. TCRdb's copy holds only in-frame clones and misses some; the assay was immunoSEQ multiplex PCR. The sample lists around 370,000 clones, about 90% occurring once. Specimen: peripheral blood. The sequence was obtained from a woman aged 18 to 35 who had recovered from COVID-19. The chain uses TRBV6-2 or TRBV6-3 and TRBJ2-1, with 8 bases fitting TRBD1. The CDR3 region is CASSRGPGTGYNEQFF. The DNA for the CDR3 is TGTGCCAGCAGTCGCGGTCCCGGGACAGGCTACAATGAGCAGTTCTTC.